This passage covers 22 T cell receptor beta chains from one sample sequenced in a study of OX40 agonist ivuxolimab in advanced cancers. Receptors were amplified or captured by the immunoSEQ multiplex PCR assay. Sourced from immuneACCESS, this table was stored by TCRdb with only in-frame sequences that have V and J called. A share of the clones is absent; for the studies checked, an unresolved V gene accounts for under half, and the remainder has no known explanation. The sample table holds more than 50,000 clones, of which 70% to 85% were seen once. 2.4% of the sample belongs to the ten largest clones. The sample in question was CD4+ or CD8+ T cells sorted from blood, obtained in a trial of the OX40 agonist ivuxolimab. The receptors come from an adult with an advanced solid tumor such as melanoma, head and neck, liver or kidney cancer.

CDR3 DNA sequence: TGTGCCAGCAGTGAAGAAGGGGGCGAGCAGTACTTC. It encodes CASSEEGGEQYF. This chain links TRBV2 with TRBJ2-7; the D gene is possibly TRBD1 (6 bases). Germline V lookup: CDR1 SNHLY, CDR2 FYNNEI. The CDR3 spans 12 residues. The V end lost 1 base, the J end lost 6 bases, and 7 bases lay between the germline ends. The entire variable domain, with the rest obtained from reference TRBV2 and TRBJ2-7, is as follows: EPEVTQTPSHQVTQMGQEVILRCVPISNHLYFYWYRQILGQKVEFLVSFYNNEISEKSEIFDDQFSVERPDGSNFTLKIRSTKLEDSAMYFCASSEEGGEQYFGPGTRLTVT.

J is TRBJ1-1 and V is TRBV5-1, with 8 bases aligning to TRBD1. The CDR3 loop spans 15 amino acids. The V and J ends lost 0 bases and 5 bases, in that order; junction bases with no gene match: 6. Looked up from germline, CDR1 is SGHRS and CDR2 is YFSETQ. For the CDR3, the DNA is TGCGCCAGCAGCTTGGCGAGCAGGGGGCGAACTGAAGCTTTCTTT. It encodes CASSLASRGRTEAFF.

The rearrangement joins TRBV28 to TRBJ2-3; 9 bases line up with TRBD2. The germline CDR1 and CDR2 sequences are MDHEN and SYDVKM. CDR3 length equals 14 residues. Trimming took 8 bases from V and 3 from J; bases not matched to a gene: 6. CDR3 sequence (DNA): TGTGCCAGCCGCGTGCGGGGGGGTACAGATACGCAGTATTTT. Translating gives CASRVRGGTDTQYF.

This clone was picked up a small number of times. The V and J genes are TRBV7-2 and TRBJ2-3, with D uncertain. This CDR3 is built from 14 residues. Germline-derived CDR1 and CDR2 are SGHTA and FQGNSA. With 5 bases removed from V and 0 bases from J, the gap between germline ends came to 9 bases. The CDR3, as DNA: TGTGCCAGCAGCCCCAGTTCTAGCACAGATACGCAGTATTTT. It translates to CASSPSSSTDTQYF.

For this clone: An end of the junction does not agree with germline; a read error may underlie this. The chain combines TRBV7-7 with TRBJ1-1, with D tentatively TRBD1 (5 bases). The CDR3 has 13 amino acids. The germline V gene encodes CDR1 SSHAT and CDR2 FNYEAQ (reference sequence). CDR3 nucleotides: TGTGCTAGCAGCTCGACAGAGAACACTGAAGCTTTCTTT. Its protein is CASSSTENTEAFF.

This clone was counted only a few times. The V call is TRBV13, the J call TRBJ1-6, with D tentatively TRBD1 (6 bases). Trimming cost V 4 bases and J 7 bases, with 14 bases left between them. The CDR3 consists of 15 residues. The germline gives CDR1 PRHDT, CDR2 FYEKMQ (reference sequence). CDR3 amino acids: CASSSAGVLNSPLHF. CDR3 sequence (DNA): TGTGCCAGCAGCTCCGCAGGGGTCCTGAATTCACCCCTCCACTTT.

The J gene is TRBJ2-5, the V gene TRBV2; 10 bases map to TRBD2. The V segment lost 6 bases and the J segment 5 bases; nucleotides outside the gene matches: 6. Germline CDR1 reads SNHLY; CDR2 reads FYNNEI. CDR3 length: 14 amino acids. The CDR3 reads CASRSGGAKETQYF. Here the CDR3 DNA reads TGTGCCAGCAGGAGCGGGGGGGCTAAGGAGACCCAGTACTTC.

This sequence joins TRBV28 and TRBJ2-7, with D possibly being TRBD1 (6 bases). The CDR3 is 13 amino acids. CDR1 is MDHEN and CDR2 is SYDVKM in the germline V gene. With 5 bases removed from V and 2 bases from J, the gap between germline ends came to 10 bases. DNA for the CDR3: TGTGCCAGCAGTAGTACAGGGACCTACGAGCAGTACTTC. It specifies CASSSTGTYEQYF.

The chain has TRBV5-6 and TRBJ1-2, with 8 nucleotides matching TRBD1. J lost 7 bases, V lost 4 bases, and 3 bases had no gene match. Germline V gives CDR1 SGHDT, CDR2 YYEEEE. The CDR3 length is 12 residues. The DNA for the CDR3 is TGTGCCAGCAGCCGGACAGGGCTTGGCTACACCTTC. Encoded protein: CASSRTGLGYTF.

This clone was detected only a few times. The V and J genes are TRBV10-3 and TRBJ1-6; D unresolved. Germline CDR1 and CDR2: ENHRY and SYGVKD. V lost 3 bases and J 6 bases, leaving 3 bases between the germline ends. The CDR3 length is 12 residues. DNA of the CDR3: TGTGCCATCAGTGAAGGTAATTCACCCCTCCACTTT. This encodes CAISEGNSPLHF.

This clone came up a few times. The rearrangement uses TRBV5-8 and TRBJ2-5, with D possibly TRBD2 on 5 matching bases. The length of the CDR3 is 17 residues. CDR1 SGHTS and CDR2 YDEGEE come from the germline V gene. Deletions cut 0 bases from V and 5 bases from J, with 20 bases between. CDR3 nucleotide sequence: TGTGCCAGCAGCTTGGCCGTCGGCGGGCGCCCGCGGGAGACCCAGTACTTC. Amino acid sequence: CASSLAVGGRPRETQYF.

The chain combines TRBV11-2 with TRBJ1-1; tentative D call: TRBD1 (5 bases). Trimming pared 6 bases from V and 8 bases from J, leaving 13 bases between. The CDR3 sequence is 12 residues long. The germline gives CDR1 SGHAT, CDR2 FQNNGV. CDR3 protein: CASRAPGGEAFF. The CDR3 region has the DNA TGTGCCAGCAGGGCGCCCGGGGGAGAAGCTTTCTTT.

The chain uses TRBV5-4 and TRBJ1-2, with 7 bases aligning to TRBD1. The CDR3 loop spans 14 amino acids. The germline V gene has CDR1 SGHNT and CDR2 YYREEE (reference sequence). The J segment lost 6 bases and the V segment lost 2 bases, leaving 7 bases of the junction unmatched. This CDR3 reads CASSLTGVKHGYTF. The CDR3 nucleotides are TGTGCCAGCAGCTTAACAGGGGTAAAACATGGCTACACCTTC. Filled out from reference TRBV5-4 and TRBJ1-2, the complete variable domain reads ETGVTQSPTHLIKTRGQQVTLRCSSQSGHNTVSWYQQALGQGPQFIFQYYREEENGRGNFPPRFSGLQFPNYSSELNVNALELDDSALYLCASSLTGVKHGYTFGSGTRLTVV.

The sample holds one count of this clone. The CDR3 DNA reads TGTGCCAGCAGTCTAAACCCGGCCGGGGGAGACTATGGCTACACCTTC. Translation gives CASSLNPAGGDYGYTF. This chain joins TRBV14 and TRBJ1-2; D perhaps matches TRBD1 (5 bases). The CDR3 extends over 16 amino acids. Per the germline V gene, CDR1 is SGHDN and CDR2 is FVKESK. The V and J ends lost 6 bases and 3 bases respectively, with 20 bases between them.

About this clone: Other nucleotide sequences in the sample specify the same CDR3. The chain joins TRBV7-3 to TRBJ2-5; D unclear. CDR3 length: 13 residues. The germline gives CDR1 SGHTA, CDR2 FQGTGA. The germline V and J ends were trimmed by 3 bases and 2 bases, with 7 bases remaining between them. The CDR3 DNA follows: TGTGCCAGCAGCTTGGGGTTACAAGAGACCCAGTACTTC. Its translation: CASSLGLQETQYF.

CDR3 residues: CASSQDWGQGISYTF. The CDR3 nucleotides are TGTGCCAGCAGCCAAGATTGGGGGCAGGGGATTAGCTACACCTTC. The V call is TRBV4-2, the J call TRBJ1-2, with D perhaps matching TRBD1 (6 bases). The germline V gene has CDR1 LGHNA and CDR2 YNFKEQ. V lost 0 bases, J lost 9 bases, and 17 bases lay in between. The CDR3 consists of 15 residues.

The chain links TRBV28 to TRBJ1-6; tentative D call: TRBD1 (6 bases). CDR1 is MDHEN, CDR2 SYDVKM, per germline. The germline V and J ends were trimmed by 3 bases and 5 bases, with 14 bases remaining between them. CDR3 size: 16 residues. The CDR3 here is CASSFGGGANNSPLHF. CDR3 bases: TGTGCCAGCAGTTTCGGTGGGGGGGCAAATAATTCACCCCTCCACTTT.

The chain carries TRBV6-1 and TRBJ2-3, with 12 bases lining up with TRBD2. The CDR3 consists of 15 residues. The junction had 10 bases not matched to a gene; V was cut back by 8 bases and J by 7 bases. Germline lookup yields CDR1 MNHNS and CDR2 SASEGT. The CDR3 DNA sequence: TGTGCCAGCCGTTCTAGCGGGGGGGCGGGGAATACGCAGTATTTT. Translated: CASRSSGGAGNTQYF.

V usage is TRBV9 and J usage is TRBJ1-2; D gene ambiguous. The V gene's germline CDR1 is SGDLS and CDR2 YYNGEE. The CDR3 consists of 13 residues. Trimming stripped 0 bases from V and 8 bases from J, with 11 bases between. The CDR3 loop is CASSVDGRGGYTF. CDR3 DNA sequence: TGTGCCAGCAGCGTAGATGGGCGAGGGGGCTACACCTTC.

This chain joins TRBV7-9 and TRBJ2-5; D is undetermined. The V gene lost 1 base and the J gene lost 5 bases, with 11 bases spanning the gap. The CDR3 runs 14 residues. The V gene's germline CDR1 is SEHNR and CDR2 FQNEAQ (reference sequence). As DNA, the CDR3 is TGTGCCAGCAGCTTAGGAAGGGTGACGGAGACCCAGTACTTC. Amino acids: CASSLGRVTETQYF.

CDR3 nucleotides: TGTGCCAGCAGCCCCCAGGGTTCAATCTCCTACGAGCAGTACTTC. Protein: CASSPQGSISYEQYF. J is TRBJ2-7 and V is TRBV14, with D perhaps TRBD1 (5 bases). Germline-derived CDR1 and CDR2 are SGHDN and FVKESK. The CDR3 consists of 15 residues. V was pared by 4 bases and J by 0 bases, with 13 bases between.

The chain carries TRBV2 and TRBJ2-7; TRBD2 aligns across 9 bases. Germline assignment: CDR1 SNHLY and CDR2 FYNNEI. V dropped 6 bases and J dropped 6; count of bases not matched to a gene: 15. CDR3 length: 16 residues. This CDR3 is CASRGFIGGGAGEQYF. The CDR3 bases are TGTGCCAGCAGGGGTTTCATTGGCGGGGGGGCTGGCGAGCAGTACTTC.